The clone carrying this TCR beta chain was recorded only once. The antigen is unknown. The CDR3 sequence is 20 residues long. After removal of 3 bases from V and 0 bases from J, the junction contained 14 bases not matched to a gene. CDR1 is LNHDA and CDR2 is SQIVND in the germline V gene (reference sequence). This entry belongs to a study of persistence of HIV-infected CD4 T cells. Sequencing used immunoSEQ version 4 in survey mode. Profiled with immunoSEQ multiplex PCR; TCRdb holds only in-frame clones, not every one. Of approximately 65,000 clones in the sample, about 81% are singletons; the top ten hold under 2%. An overlapping HIV-1 Gag peptide pool stimulated these cells at about 1 ug/peptide/mL. Memory cells lacking CD40L and CD69 with high CD45RO were sorted.

This rearrangement joins TRBV19 to TRBJ2-3; 11 nucleotides agree with TRBD2. The sequences come from CD4+ T cells sorted from PBMCs after 18-hour stimulation, collected from a patient who received antiretroviral therapy. The sequence was collected from an adult man with HIV who was CMV-seropositive. Here the CDR3 reads CASSMKGPGTSGRSTDTQYF. CDR3 coding DNA: TGTGCCAGTAGTATGAAGGGTCCCGGGACTAGCGGTCGAAGCACAGATACGCAGTATTTT.